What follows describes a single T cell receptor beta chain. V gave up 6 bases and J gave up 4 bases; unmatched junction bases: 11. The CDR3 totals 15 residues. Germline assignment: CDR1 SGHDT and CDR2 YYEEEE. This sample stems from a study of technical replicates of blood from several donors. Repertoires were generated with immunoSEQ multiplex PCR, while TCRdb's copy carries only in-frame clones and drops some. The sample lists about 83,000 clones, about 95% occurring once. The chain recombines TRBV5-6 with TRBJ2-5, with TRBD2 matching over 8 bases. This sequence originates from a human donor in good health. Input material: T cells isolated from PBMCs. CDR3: CASTLMKAGGETQYF. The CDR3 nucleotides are TGTGCCAGCACTCTGATGAAGGCGGGGGGAGAGACCCAGTACTTC.